This T cell receptor (beta chain) comes out of a study of blood T cell repertoires in COVID-19. Using immunoSEQ multiplex PCR, the repertoire was profiled, and TCRdb retains in-frame clones only, with some absent. The table shows 90,000 to 120,000 clones, with around 89% occurring only once. This CDR3 spans 14 amino acids. CDR1 and CDR2 from the germline V gene are DFQATT and SNEGSKA (reference sequence). With 3 bases clipped from V and 3 bases from J, the junction kept 4 bases outside the gene matches. The clonotype was recovered from a man in his forties or fifties with active or convalescent COVID-19. The genes are TRBV20-1 and TRBJ2-5, with 10 nucleotides matching TRBD2. Sequenced material: peripheral blood. As DNA, the CDR3 is TGCAGTGCTAGTTATCTAGCGGGAGAAGAGACCCAGTACTTC. Its translation is CSASYLAGEETQYF.